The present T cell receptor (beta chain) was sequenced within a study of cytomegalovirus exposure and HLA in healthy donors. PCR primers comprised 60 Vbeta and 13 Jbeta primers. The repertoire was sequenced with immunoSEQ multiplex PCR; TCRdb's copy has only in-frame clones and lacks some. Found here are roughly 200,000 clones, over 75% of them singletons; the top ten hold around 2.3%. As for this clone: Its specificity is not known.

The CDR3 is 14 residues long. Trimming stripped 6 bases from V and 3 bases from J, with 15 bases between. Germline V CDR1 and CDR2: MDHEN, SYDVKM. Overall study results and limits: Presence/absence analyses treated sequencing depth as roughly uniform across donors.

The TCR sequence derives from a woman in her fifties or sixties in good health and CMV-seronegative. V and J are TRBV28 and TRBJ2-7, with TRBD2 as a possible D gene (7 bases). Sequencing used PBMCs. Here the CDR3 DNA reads TGTGCCAGCAGCCTGGGGGGGCGAGTCTACGAGCAGTACTTC. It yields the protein CASSLGGRVYEQYF.